This note documents a single TCR beta chain sequence. What it binds is not known. Between the trimmed V and J ends, which lost 2 bases and 2 bases, there was a span of 10 bases. The CDR3 is made up of 14 amino acids. The V gene's germline CDR1 is MDHEN and CDR2 SYDVKM. A CD45RA-negative memory subset and a CD45RA+ naive subset were separated from the CD4+ cells. This sample was taken from a study of shared clonotypes between healthy human individuals. Study information: Each donor had three CD4 naive, three CD4 memory, two CD8 naive and one CD8 memory plate. Study results and caveats: Clonotypes not shared had lower generation probabilities than those common to all four donors.

Per the original data handling: Junction-only immunoSEQ sequences carried no quality scores, so filtering differed. The repertoire was sequenced with immunoSEQ multiplex PCR; TCRdb's copy has only in-frame clones and lacks some. V, J and clone size are taken as reported in that table, and D and trimming were inferred from the DNA itself. The sample holds about 2.4 million clones, under 95% seen once. The gene calls are TRBV28 and TRBJ2-7; D remains ambiguous. The specimen sequenced was naive CD4+ T cells from PBMCs. Specified subset: CD45RA+ positively selected. The TCR originated in a man between 18 and 29 years old in good health. Some clones in this sample may be carry-over from other donors' samples. The CDR3 nucleotides are TGTGCCAGCAGTTTACATGCCGGGCCCTACGAGCAGTACTTC. Its protein product is CASSLHAGPYEQYF.